Each of the 23 T cell receptor beta chains below was sequenced from the same sample in a study of blood T cells in healthy people across ages. Through a sample-barcoded 5' primer and a J-beta primer mix, a second PCR was run for roughly 7 to 12 cycles. TCRdb re-called the 5' RACE reads through MiXCR, storing one row per CDR3 protein. The table includes roughly 1.6 million distinct CDR3 sequences, roughly 32% detected once. Input material: blood. The receptor set was obtained from a young woman in good health.

The chain employs TRBV7-2 and TRBJ2-1, with D possibly TRBD2 on 6 matching bases. Looked up from germline, CDR1 is SGHTA and CDR2 is FQGNSA. CDR3 size: 17 residues. The V end lost 1 base, the J end lost 5 bases, and 18 bases lay between the germline ends. The CDR3 reads CASSLGAFGGSHNEQFF. The CDR3, as DNA: TGTGCCAGCAGCTTAGGCGCTTTCGGAGGGAGTCACAATGAGCAGTTCTTC. Combining the CDR3 with reference TRBV7-2 and TRBJ2-1 gives the whole variable domain GAGVSQSPSNKVTEKGKDVELRCDPISGHTALYWYRQSLGQGLEFLIYFQGNSAPDKSGLPSDRFSAERTGGSVSTLTIQRTQQEDSAVYLCASSLGAFGGSHNEQFFGPGTRLTVL.

This clonotype turned up a few times. This rearrangement joins TRBV20-1 to TRBJ2-7; unclear D gene. V was cut by 3 bases and J by 3 bases, with 12 bases left in between. This CDR3 has 13 amino acids. Germline V CDR1 and CDR2: DFQATT, SNEGSKA (reference sequence). The CDR3 protein is CSASGPTVYEQYF. The CDR3 DNA reads TGCAGTGCTAGTGGGCCTACCGTCTACGAGCAGTACTTC.

As regards this clonotype: This may arise from a read error, as a much more abundant clone is one base away. The chain is built from TRBV4-1 and TRBJ2-7, with 11 nucleotides matching TRBD2. Unmatched junction bases numbered 27, after V lost 4 bases and J lost 10 bases. This CDR3 is built from 20 residues. Germline V lookup: CDR1 MGHRA, CDR2 YSYEKL. CDR3 loop: CASSLGRGRLAGGDRETQYV. The CDR3, as DNA: TGCGCCAGCAGCCTAGGGCGTGGGAGGCTAGCGGGAGGCGATCGGGAGACCCAGTACGTC.

This clonotype came up many times. V usage is TRBV27 and J usage is TRBJ2-7; D is ambiguous. V shed 1 base and J shed 2 bases, with 6 bases lying between them. Per germline, CDR1 MNHEY and CDR2 SMNVEV (reference sequence). This CDR3 is built from 13 residues. The CDR3 region is CASSLFSAYEQYF. DNA for the CDR3: TGTGCCAGCAGTTTATTTTCAGCCTACGAGCAGTACTTC.

The CDR3, as DNA: TGCAGCTGGTTAGAGGTGCCCTACAATGAGCAGTTCTTC. It specifies CSWLEVPYNEQFF. The rearrangement uses TRBV20-1 and TRBJ2-1; no firm D call. The CDR3 has 13 residues. The germline V gene has CDR1 DFQATT and CDR2 SNEGSKA (reference sequence).

This rearrangement joins TRBV7-2 to TRBJ2-1; a weak D match, TRBD2 (6 bases). The germline gives CDR1 SGHTA, CDR2 FQGNSA. This CDR3 region has 15 residues. V lost 0 bases and J lost 4, with 10 bases in between. This chain's CDR3 is CASSLALGGYNEQFF. The CDR3 nucleotides read TGTGCCAGCAGCTTAGCCTTGGGGGGATACAATGAGCAGTTCTTC.

This chain uses TRBV20-1 with TRBJ2-5; the D is unclear. Trimming took off 2 bases at V and 4 bases at J, with 11 bases between the two ends. This CDR3 is 13 amino acids long. Germline V CDR1 and CDR2: DFQATT, SNEGSKA (reference sequence). CDR3 sequence (DNA): TGCAGTGCTAGACCCCAAGGCAGAGAGACCCAGTACTTC. It yields the protein CSARPQGRETQYF.

The genes are TRBV20-1 and TRBJ2-7; D is possibly TRBD2 (5 bases). Trimming cost V 3 bases and J 2 bases, with 17 bases left between them. Germline CDR1 reads DFQATT; CDR2 reads SNEGSKA (reference sequence). The CDR3 covers 15 residues. The CDR3, as DNA: TGCAGTGCTAGGCCCGGGAAACGTCTCCCCTACGAGCAGTACTTC. Translated, it gives CSARPGKRLPYEQYF.

The V call is TRBV7-8, the J call TRBJ1-1, with 7 nucleotides matching TRBD1. CDR3 length: 13 residues. Germline CDR1 is SGHVS and CDR2 is FQNEAQ. V shed 5 bases, J shed 5 bases, and the junction held 5 bases outside the gene matches. The CDR3 loop reads CASSETGYTEAFF. CDR3 nucleotide sequence: TGTGCCAGCAGCGAGACAGGGTATACTGAAGCTTTCTTT.

This chain links TRBV12-3 or TRBV12-4 with TRBJ2-7; D might be TRBD1 (5 bases). This CDR3 comprises 14 residues. V was trimmed by 3 bases and J by 2 bases, leaving 11 bases between them. CDR3 loop: CASSFGQPAYEQYF. CDR3 DNA sequence: TGTGCCAGCAGTTTTGGACAACCCGCCTACGAGCAGTACTTC.

Only a few counts were recorded for this clonotype. The V gene is TRBV20-1, the J gene TRBJ1-5; D gene uncertain. V was cut by 3 bases and J by 0 bases, with 6 bases left in between. Germline V gives CDR1 DFQATT, CDR2 SNEGSKA (reference sequence). The CDR3 spans 13 residues. CDR3 amino acids: CSASFGSNQPQHF. CDR3 DNA sequence: TGCAGTGCTAGTTTCGGTAGCAATCAGCCCCAGCATTTT.

This clonotype was seen a few times. V usage is TRBV4-1 and J usage is TRBJ2-1, with a tentative D call TRBD1 (5 bases). Trimming cost V 1 base and J 7 bases, with 20 bases left between them. Germline assignment: CDR1 MGHRA and CDR2 YSYEKL. This CDR3 is 17 amino acids long. CDR3 amino acids: CASSQGTGIGPTNEQFF. The CDR3 DNA follows: TGCGCCAGCAGCCAAGGCACAGGCATTGGTCCTACAAATGAGCAGTTCTTC.

A few counts support this clonotype. The V call is TRBV6-1, the J call TRBJ1-5; 7 nucleotides align to TRBD1. Losses at the gene ends were 6 bases for V and 6 bases for J; bases not matched to a gene: 8. Germline V lookup: CDR1 MNHNS, CDR2 SASEGT. The CDR3 has 14 residues. CDR3 DNA sequence: TGTGCCAGCAGGGATCGACAGGGCCCTCAGCCCCAGCATTTT. This gives the protein CASRDRQGPQPQHF.

The rearrangement links TRBV2 to TRBJ2-3; maybe TRBD2 (5 bases). Germline CDR1 and CDR2: SNHLY and FYNNEI. The ends were cut back, 3 bases at V and 0 bases at J, with 13 bases in the middle. This CDR3 contains 16 residues. As DNA, the CDR3 is TGTGCCAGCAGTGATTCCGACTACCCTAGCACAGATACGCAGTATTTT. Its translation: CASSDSDYPSTDTQYF.

This clonotype has at least ten counts. V usage is TRBV9 and J usage is TRBJ2-1; 7 nucleotides agree with TRBD1. Germline V gives CDR1 SGDLS, CDR2 YYNGEE. The ends lost 4 bases at V and 4 bases at J; junction bases unmatched: 2. The CDR3 contains 13 residues. CDR3 coding DNA: TGTGCCAGCAGCCCGACAGGGTACAATGAGCAGTTCTTC. It translates to CASSPTGYNEQFF.

This chain joins TRBV7-7 and TRBJ2-7, with unresolved D. The closer fit of TRBJ2-5 to the DNA end suggests the J call may be wrong. This CDR3 comprises 13 residues. Germline assignment: CDR1 SSHAT and CDR2 FNYEAQ (reference sequence). This CDR3 is CASSLMDRETQYF. The CDR3 DNA is TGTGCCAGCAGCTTGATGGACCGGGAGACCCAGTACTTC.

In its sample, this clonotype was seen a few times. The rearrangement uses TRBV10-3 and TRBJ1-6; tentatively, D is TRBD1 (6 bases). Trimming stripped 3 bases from V and 8 bases from J, with 11 bases between. Germline V CDR1 and CDR2: ENHRY, SYGVKD. CDR3 length: 14 residues. CDR3 coding DNA: TGTGCCATCAGTGACCGGGACATATATTCACCCCTCCACTTT. Protein: CAISDRDIYSPLHF.

This clonotype turned up a few times. The chain couples TRBV13 to TRBJ2-1; D is perhaps TRBD1 (6 bases). The V end was cut by 5 bases, the J end by 8 bases, with 13 bases between. In germline, CDR1 is PRHDT, CDR2 FYEKMQ (reference sequence). This CDR3 has 13 residues. In DNA, the CDR3 is TGTGCCAGCAGCCACGCTAAGGGGGATGAGCAGTTCTTC. Its translation is CASSHAKGDEQFF.

This clonotype was seen a handful of times. The chain combines TRBV27 with TRBJ2-7; 8 nucleotides agree with TRBD1. The CDR3 totals 16 residues. V lost 2 bases, J lost 1 base, and 7 bases stayed unmatched. Germline V gene lookup returns CDR1 MNHEY and CDR2 SMNVEV (reference sequence). CDR3 region: CASSLQGALGSYEQYF. CDR3 DNA sequence: TGTGCCAGCAGTTTACAGGGGGCGCTGGGGTCCTACGAGCAGTACTTC.

The V and J genes are TRBV7-9 and TRBJ2-7; the D gene could be TRBD1 or TRBD2 (6 bases each). V was pared by 2 bases and J by 2 bases, with 13 bases between. The CDR3 extends over 15 amino acids. In germline, CDR1 is SEHNR, CDR2 FQNEAQ (reference sequence). CDR3 sequence (DNA): TGTGCCAGCAGCTTATATCGGGGGCAGCCCTACGAGCAGTACTTC. Protein product: CASSLYRGQPYEQYF.

This clonotype was counted only a few times. V usage is TRBV20-1 and J usage is TRBJ2-3; D is possibly TRBD2 (5 bases). Trimming cost V 4 bases and J 3 bases, with 14 bases left between them. Germline V gives CDR1 DFQATT, CDR2 SNEGSKA (reference sequence). There are 14 residues in the CDR3. The CDR3 protein is CSANGLWATDTQYF. The CDR3 DNA reads TGCAGTGCTAACGGACTCTGGGCTACAGATACGCAGTATTTT.

The chain uses TRBV9 and TRBJ2-5, with D possibly TRBD2 on 6 matching bases. The DNA matches TRBJ2-7 better at its end, which makes the J call doubtful. This CDR3 region has 15 residues. The germline V gene has CDR1 SGDLS and CDR2 YYNGEE. CDR3 in amino acids: CASSVVRREDHEQYF. In nucleotides, the CDR3 is TGTGCCAGCAGCGTAGTCAGGAGGGAGGACCACGAGCAGTACTTC.

Only a few counts were recorded for this clonotype. The chain joins TRBV20-1 to TRBJ2-7; 9 bases match TRBD1. The CDR3 is 16 residues long. Unmatched junction bases numbered 7, after V lost 0 bases and J lost 1 base. Germline lookup yields CDR1 DFQATT and CDR2 SNEGSKA (reference sequence). The CDR3 nucleotides are TGCAGTGCTAGAGATGTTAGGGACAGGGTATCCTACGAGCAGTACTTC. This sequence encodes CSARDVRDRVSYEQYF.